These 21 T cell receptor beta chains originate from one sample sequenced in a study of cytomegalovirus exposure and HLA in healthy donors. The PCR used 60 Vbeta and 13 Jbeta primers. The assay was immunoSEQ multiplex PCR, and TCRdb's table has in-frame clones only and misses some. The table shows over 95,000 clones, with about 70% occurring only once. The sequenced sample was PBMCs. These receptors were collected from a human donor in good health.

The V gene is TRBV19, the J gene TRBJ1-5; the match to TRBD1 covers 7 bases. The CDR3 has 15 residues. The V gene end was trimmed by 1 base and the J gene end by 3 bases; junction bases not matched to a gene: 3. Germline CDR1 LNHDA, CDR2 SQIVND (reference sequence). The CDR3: CASSIAGQPNQPQHF. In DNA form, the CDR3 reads TGTGCCAGTAGTATAGCGGGACAGCCCAATCAGCCCCAGCATTTT.

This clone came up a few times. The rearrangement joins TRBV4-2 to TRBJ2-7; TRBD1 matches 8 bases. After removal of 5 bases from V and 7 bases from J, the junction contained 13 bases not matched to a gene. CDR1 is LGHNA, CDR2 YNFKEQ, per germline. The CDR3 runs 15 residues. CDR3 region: CASSSRDRRTGEQYF. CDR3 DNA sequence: TGTGCCAGCAGCTCCCGGGACAGGCGAACAGGAGAGCAGTACTTC.

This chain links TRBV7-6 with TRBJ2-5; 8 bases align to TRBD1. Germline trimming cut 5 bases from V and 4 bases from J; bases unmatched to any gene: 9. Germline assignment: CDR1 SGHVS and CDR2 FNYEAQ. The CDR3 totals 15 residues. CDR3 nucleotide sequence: TGTGCCAGCAGCCTTGCAGGGGGCGAGGGAGAGACCCAGTACTTC. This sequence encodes CASSLAGGEGETQYF.

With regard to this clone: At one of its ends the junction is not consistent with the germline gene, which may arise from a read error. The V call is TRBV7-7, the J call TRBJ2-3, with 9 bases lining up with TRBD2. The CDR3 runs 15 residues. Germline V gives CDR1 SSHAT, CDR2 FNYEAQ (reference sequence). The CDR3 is CASSQGLAPTDTQYF. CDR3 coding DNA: TGTGCTAGCAGCCAGGGACTAGCCCCCACAGATACGCAGTATTTT.

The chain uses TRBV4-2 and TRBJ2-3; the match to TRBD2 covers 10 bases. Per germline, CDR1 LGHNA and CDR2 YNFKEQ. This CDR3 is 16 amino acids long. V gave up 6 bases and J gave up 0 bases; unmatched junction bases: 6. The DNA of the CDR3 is TGTGCCAGCAGTCCCCTGACTAGCGGGAGCACAGATACGCAGTATTTT. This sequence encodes CASSPLTSGSTDTQYF.

CDR3 in amino acids: CASSLDGGYNYGYTF. The CDR3 DNA follows: TGCGCCAGCAGCTTGGATGGAGGCTACAACTATGGCTACACCTTC. The rearrangement links TRBV5-1 to TRBJ1-2; D not resolved. This CDR3 comprises 15 residues. The V and J ends lost 0 bases and 2 bases respectively, with 11 bases between them. Germline values: CDR1 SGHRS, CDR2 YFSETQ. Combining the CDR3 with reference TRBV5-1 and TRBJ1-2 gives the whole variable domain KAGVTQTPRYLIKTRGQQVTLSCSPISGHRSVSWYQQTPGQGLQFLFEYFSETQRNKGNFPGRFSGRQFSNSRSEMNVSTLELGDSALYLCASSLDGGYNYGYTFGSGTRLTVV.

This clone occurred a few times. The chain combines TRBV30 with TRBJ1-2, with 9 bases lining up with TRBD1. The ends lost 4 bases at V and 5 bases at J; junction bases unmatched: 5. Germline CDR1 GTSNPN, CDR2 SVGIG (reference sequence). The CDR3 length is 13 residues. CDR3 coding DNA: TGTGCCTGGACACCCGGGACAGGGTATGGCTACACCTTC. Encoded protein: CAWTPGTGYGYTF.

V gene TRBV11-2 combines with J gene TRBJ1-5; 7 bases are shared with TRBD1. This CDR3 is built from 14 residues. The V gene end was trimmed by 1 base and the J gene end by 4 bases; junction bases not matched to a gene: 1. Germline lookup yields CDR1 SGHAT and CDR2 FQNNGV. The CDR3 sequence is CASSLGDRNQPQHF. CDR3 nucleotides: TGTGCCAGCAGCTTAGGGGACAGAAATCAGCCCCAGCATTTT.

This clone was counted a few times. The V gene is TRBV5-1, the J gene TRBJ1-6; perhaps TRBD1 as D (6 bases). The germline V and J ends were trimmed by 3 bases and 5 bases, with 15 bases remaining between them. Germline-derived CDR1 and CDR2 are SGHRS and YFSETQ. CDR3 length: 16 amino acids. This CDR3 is CASSSSDRINNSPLHF. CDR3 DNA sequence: TGCGCCAGCAGCTCTTCAGACAGGATCAATAATTCACCCCTCCACTTT.

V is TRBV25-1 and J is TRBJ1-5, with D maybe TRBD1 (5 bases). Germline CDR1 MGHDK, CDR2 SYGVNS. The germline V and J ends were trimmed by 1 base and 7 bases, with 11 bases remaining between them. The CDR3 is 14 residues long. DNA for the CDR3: TGTGCCAGCAGTGAATCAAGGGGTAACCAGCCCCAGCATTTT. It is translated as CASSESRGNQPQHF.

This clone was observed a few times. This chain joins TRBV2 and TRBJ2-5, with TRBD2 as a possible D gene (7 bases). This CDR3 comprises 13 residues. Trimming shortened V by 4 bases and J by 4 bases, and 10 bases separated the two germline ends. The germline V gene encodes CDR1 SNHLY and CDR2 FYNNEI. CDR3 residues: CASSGGGRETQYF. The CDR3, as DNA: TGTGCCAGCAGTGGGGGGGGCAGAGAGACCCAGTACTTC.

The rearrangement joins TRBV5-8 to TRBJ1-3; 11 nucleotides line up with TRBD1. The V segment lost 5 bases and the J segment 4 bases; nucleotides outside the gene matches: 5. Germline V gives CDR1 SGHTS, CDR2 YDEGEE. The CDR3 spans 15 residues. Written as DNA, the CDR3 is TGTGCCAGCAGACACCGGGACAGGGGGGGAAACACCATATATTTT. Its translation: CASRHRDRGGNTIYF.

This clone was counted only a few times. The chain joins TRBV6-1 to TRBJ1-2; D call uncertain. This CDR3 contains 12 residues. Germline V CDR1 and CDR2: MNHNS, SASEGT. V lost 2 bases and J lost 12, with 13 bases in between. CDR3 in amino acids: CASSEHGRANTF. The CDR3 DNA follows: TGTGCCAGCAGTGAACACGGGAGGGCTAACACCTTC.

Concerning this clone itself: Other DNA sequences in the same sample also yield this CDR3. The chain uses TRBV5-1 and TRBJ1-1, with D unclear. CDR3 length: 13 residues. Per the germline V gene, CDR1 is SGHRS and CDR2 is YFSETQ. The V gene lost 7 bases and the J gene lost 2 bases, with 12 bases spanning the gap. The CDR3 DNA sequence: TGCGCCAGCTCGAGCGGGCTAAACACTGAAGCTTTCTTT. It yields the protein CASSSGLNTEAFF.

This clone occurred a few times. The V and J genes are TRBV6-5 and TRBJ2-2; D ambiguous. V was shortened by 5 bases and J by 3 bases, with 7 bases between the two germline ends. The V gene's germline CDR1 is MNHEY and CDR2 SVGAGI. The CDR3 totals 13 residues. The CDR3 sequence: CASSPKHTGELFF. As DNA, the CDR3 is TGTGCCAGCAGTCCGAAGCACACCGGGGAGCTGTTTTTT.

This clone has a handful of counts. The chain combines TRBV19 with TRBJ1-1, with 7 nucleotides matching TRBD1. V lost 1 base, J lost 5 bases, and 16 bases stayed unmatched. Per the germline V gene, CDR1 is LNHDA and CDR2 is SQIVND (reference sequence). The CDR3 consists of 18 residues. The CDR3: CASSIAPGQRGLGTEAFF. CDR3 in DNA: TGTGCCAGTAGTATAGCTCCCGGACAAAGGGGGCTCGGAACTGAAGCTTTCTTT.

The CDR3 bases are TGCGCCAGCAGCCAGCGACAGGGCTCTGGAAACACCATATATTTT. Its protein product is CASSQRQGSGNTIYF. J is TRBJ1-3 and V is TRBV4-3; 7 bases match TRBD1. The CDR3 consists of 15 residues. Germline V gene lookup returns CDR1 LGHNA and CDR2 YSLEER. J lost 0 bases, V lost 3 bases, and 2 bases had no gene match.

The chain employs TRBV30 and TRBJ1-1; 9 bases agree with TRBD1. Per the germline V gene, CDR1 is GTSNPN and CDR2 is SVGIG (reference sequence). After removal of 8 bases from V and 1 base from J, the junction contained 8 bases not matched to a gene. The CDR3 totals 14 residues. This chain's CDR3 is CAVYRGRTNTEAFF. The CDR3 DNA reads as TGTGCCGTATACAGGGGGCGTACGAACACTGAAGCTTTCTTT.

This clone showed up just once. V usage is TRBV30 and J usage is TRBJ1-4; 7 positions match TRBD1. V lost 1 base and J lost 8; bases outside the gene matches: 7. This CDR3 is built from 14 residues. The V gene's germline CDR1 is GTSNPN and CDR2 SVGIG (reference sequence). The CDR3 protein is CAWSDRDRGEKLFF. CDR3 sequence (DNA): TGTGCCTGGAGTGACAGGGACAGAGGAGAAAAACTGTTTTTT.

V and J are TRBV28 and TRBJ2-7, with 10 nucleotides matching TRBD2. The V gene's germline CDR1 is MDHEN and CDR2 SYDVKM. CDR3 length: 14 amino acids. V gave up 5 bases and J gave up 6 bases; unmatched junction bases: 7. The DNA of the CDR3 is TGTGCCAGCAGTGACGCTAGCGGGAGAGGCGAGCAGTACTTC. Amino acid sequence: CASSDASGRGEQYF.

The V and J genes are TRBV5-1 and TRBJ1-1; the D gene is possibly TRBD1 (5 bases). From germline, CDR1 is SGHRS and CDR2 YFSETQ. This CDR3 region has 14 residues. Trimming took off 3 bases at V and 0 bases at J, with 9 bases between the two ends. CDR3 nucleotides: TGCGCCAGCAGCTACGGGGGAATGAACACTGAAGCTTTCTTT. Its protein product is CASSYGGMNTEAFF.